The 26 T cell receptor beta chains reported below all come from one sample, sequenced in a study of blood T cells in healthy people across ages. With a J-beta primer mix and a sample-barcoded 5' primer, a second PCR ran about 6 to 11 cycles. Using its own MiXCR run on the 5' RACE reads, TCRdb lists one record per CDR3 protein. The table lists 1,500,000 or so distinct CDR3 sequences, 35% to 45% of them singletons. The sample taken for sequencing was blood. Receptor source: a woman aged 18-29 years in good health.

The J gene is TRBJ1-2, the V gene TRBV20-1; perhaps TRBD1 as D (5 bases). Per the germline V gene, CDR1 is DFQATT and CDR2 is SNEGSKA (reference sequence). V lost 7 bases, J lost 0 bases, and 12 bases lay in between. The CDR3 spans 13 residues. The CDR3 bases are TGCAGTGGGAAAGGACAATCTAACTATGGCTACACCTTC. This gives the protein CSGKGQSNYGYTF.

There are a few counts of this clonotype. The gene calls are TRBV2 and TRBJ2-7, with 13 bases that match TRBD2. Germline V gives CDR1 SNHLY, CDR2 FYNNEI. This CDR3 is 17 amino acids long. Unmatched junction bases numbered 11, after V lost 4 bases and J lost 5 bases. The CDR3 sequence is CASSGLGTSGTEDEQYF. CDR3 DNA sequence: TGTGCCAGCAGTGGACTAGGGACTAGCGGGACCGAAGACGAGCAGTACTTC.

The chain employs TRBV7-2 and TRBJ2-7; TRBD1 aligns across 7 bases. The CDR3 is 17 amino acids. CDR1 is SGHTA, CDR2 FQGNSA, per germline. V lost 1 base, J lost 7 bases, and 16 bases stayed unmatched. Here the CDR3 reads CASSLGWGTARNNEQYF. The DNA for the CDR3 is TGTGCCAGCAGCTTAGGGTGGGGGACAGCACGGAACAATGAGCAGTACTTC.

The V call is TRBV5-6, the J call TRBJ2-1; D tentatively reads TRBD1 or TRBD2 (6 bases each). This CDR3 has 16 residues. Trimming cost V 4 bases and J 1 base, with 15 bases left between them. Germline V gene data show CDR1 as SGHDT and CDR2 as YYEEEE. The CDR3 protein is CASSVLTGTSYNEQFF. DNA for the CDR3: TGTGCCAGCAGCGTGCTCACAGGGACTTCCTACAATGAGCAGTTCTTC.

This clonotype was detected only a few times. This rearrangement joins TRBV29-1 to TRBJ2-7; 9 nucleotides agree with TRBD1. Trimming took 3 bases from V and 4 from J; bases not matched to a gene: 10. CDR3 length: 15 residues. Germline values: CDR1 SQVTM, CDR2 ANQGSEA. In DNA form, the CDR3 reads TGCAGCGTTGAGAGGGGACAGGGAAAACGGTACGAGCAGTACTTC. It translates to CSVERGQGKRYEQYF.

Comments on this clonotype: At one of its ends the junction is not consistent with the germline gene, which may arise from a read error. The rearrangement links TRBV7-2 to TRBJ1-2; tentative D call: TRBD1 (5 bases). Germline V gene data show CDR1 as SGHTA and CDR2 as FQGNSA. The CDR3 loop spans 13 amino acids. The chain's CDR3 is CAGRDGSNCGYTF. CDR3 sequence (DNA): TGTGCCGGCAGGGATGGTTCTAACTGTGGCTACACCTTC.

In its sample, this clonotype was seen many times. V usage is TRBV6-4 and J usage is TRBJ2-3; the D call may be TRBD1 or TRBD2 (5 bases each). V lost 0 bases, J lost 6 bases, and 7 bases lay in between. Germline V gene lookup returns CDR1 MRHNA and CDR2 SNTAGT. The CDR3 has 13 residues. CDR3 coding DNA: TGTGCCAGCAGTGACTCGGGGGTCGATACGCAGTATTTT. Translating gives CASSDSGVDTQYF.

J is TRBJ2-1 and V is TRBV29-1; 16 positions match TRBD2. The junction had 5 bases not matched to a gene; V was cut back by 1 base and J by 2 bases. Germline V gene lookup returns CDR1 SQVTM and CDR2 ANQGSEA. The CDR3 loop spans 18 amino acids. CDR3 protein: CSVEVGTSGRAPYNEQFF. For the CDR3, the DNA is TGCAGCGTTGAAGTCGGGACTAGCGGGAGGGCCCCCTACAATGAGCAGTTCTTC.

CDR3 sequence: CASSYYPKVAGTTDTQYF. CDR3 coding DNA: TGTGCCAGCAGTTACTACCCTAAGGTAGCGGGGACCACAGATACGCAGTATTTT. The chain combines TRBV6-2 or TRBV6-3 with TRBJ2-3; 8 bases are shared with TRBD2. V lost 1 base, J lost 2 bases, and 11 bases stayed unmatched. This CDR3 comprises 18 residues. Germline loops: CDR1 MNHEY, CDR2 SVGEGT.

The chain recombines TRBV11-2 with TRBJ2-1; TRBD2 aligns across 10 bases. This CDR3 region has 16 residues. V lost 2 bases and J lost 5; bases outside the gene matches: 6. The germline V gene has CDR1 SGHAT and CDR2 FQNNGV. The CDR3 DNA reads TGTGCCAGCAGCTTAATAAGCGGGAGGGGTCACAATGAGCAGTTCTTC. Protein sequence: CASSLISGRGHNEQFF.

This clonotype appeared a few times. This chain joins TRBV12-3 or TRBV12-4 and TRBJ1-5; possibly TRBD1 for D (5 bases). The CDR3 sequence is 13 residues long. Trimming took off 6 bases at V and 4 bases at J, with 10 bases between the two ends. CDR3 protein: CASSSPGNQPQHF. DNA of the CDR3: TGTGCCAGCAGCTCCCCAGGGAATCAGCCCCAGCATTTT.

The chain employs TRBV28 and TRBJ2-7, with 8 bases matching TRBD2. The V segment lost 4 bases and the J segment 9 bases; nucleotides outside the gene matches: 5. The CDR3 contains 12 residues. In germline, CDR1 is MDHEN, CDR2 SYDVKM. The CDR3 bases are TGTGCCAGCAGTTCGGCGGGAGGTAGGCAGTACTTC. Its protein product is CASSSAGGRQYF. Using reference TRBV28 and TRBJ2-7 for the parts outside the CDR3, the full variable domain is DVKVTQSSRYLVKRTGEKVFLECVQDMDHENMFWYRQDPGLGLRLIYFSYDVKMKEKGDIPEGYSVSREKKERFSLILESASTNQTSMYLCASSSAGGRQYFGPGTRLTVT.

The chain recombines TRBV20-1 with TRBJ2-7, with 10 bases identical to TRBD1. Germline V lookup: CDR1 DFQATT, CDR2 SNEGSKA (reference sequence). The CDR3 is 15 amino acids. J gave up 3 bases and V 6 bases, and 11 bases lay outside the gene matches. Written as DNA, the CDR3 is TGCAGTGCGAAGGCCCCGGGACAGGGGATCTACGAGCAGTACTTC. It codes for CSAKAPGQGIYEQYF.

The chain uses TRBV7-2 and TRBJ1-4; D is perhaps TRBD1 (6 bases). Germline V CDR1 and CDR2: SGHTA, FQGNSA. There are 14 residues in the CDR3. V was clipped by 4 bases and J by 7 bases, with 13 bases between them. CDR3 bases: TGTGCCAGCAGCTCACAGGGCTCCGGTGAAAAACTGTTTTTT. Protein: CASSSQGSGEKLFF.

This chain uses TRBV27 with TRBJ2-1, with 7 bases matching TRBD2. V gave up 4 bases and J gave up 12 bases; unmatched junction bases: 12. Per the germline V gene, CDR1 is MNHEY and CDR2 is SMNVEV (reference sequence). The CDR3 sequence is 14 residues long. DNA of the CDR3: TGTGCCAGCAGTTCGGGACTAACACTAGTAGGGCAGTTCTTC. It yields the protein CASSSGLTLVGQFF.

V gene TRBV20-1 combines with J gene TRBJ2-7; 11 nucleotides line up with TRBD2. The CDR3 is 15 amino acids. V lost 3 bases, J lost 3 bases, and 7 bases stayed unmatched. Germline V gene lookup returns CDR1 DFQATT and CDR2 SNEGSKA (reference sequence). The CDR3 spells CSASLPGLADYEQYF. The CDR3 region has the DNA TGCAGTGCTAGTTTACCGGGACTAGCGGACTACGAGCAGTACTTC.

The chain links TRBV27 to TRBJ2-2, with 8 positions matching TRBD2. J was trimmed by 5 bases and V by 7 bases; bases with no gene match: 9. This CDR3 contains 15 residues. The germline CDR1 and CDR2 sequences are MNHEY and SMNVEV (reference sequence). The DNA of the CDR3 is TGTGCCAGCATGGAGTCTAGCGGGTGGACCGGGGAGCTGTTTTTT. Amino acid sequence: CASMESSGWTGELFF.

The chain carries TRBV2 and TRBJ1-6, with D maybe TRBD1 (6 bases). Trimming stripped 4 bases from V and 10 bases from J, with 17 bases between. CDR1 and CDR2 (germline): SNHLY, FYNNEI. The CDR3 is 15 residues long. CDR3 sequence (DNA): TGTGCCAGCAGTGGAAGGGCAGGGGATTACTCACCCCTCCACTTT. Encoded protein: CASSGRAGDYSPLHF.

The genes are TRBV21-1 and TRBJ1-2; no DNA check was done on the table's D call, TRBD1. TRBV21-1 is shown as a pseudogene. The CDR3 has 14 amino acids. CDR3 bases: TGTGCCAGCAGCAAACTCCCCCGAAGCTATGGCTACACCTTC. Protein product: CASSKLPRSYGYTF.

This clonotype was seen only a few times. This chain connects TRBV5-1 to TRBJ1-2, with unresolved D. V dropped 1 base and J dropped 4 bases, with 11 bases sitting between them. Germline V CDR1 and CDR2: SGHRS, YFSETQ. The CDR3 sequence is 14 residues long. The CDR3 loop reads CASSLLEGSYGYTF. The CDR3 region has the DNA TGCGCCAGCAGCTTGCTCGAAGGGAGCTATGGCTACACCTTC. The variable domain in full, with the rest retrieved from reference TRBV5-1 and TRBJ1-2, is KAGVTQTPRYLIKTRGQQVTLSCSPISGHRSVSWYQQTPGQGLQFLFEYFSETQRNKGNFPGRFSGRQFSNSRSEMNVSTLELGDSALYLCASSLLEGSYGYTFGSGTRLTVV.

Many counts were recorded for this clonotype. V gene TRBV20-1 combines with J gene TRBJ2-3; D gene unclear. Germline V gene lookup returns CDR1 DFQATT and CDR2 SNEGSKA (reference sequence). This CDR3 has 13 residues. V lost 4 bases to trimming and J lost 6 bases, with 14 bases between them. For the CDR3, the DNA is TGCAGTGCTACGCCACCCCAGCTGGATACGCAGTATTTT. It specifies CSATPPQLDTQYF.

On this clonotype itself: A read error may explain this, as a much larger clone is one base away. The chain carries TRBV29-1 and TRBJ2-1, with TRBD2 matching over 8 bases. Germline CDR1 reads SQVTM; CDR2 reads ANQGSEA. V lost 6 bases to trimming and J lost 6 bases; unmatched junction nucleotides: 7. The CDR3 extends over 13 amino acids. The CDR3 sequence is CSVKVLAANEQFF. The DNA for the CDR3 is TGCAGCGTAAAAGTACTAGCGGCCAATGAGCAGTTCTTC.

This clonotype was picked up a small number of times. The CDR3: CAHRGANTEAFF. The DNA of the CDR3 is TGTGCCCATCGGGGAGCGAACACTGAAGCTTTCTTT. This chain connects TRBV10-3 to TRBJ1-1; D not certain. The V end lost 11 bases, the J end lost 1 base, and 11 bases lay between the germline ends. This CDR3 is built from 12 residues. Germline values: CDR1 ENHRY, CDR2 SYGVKD.

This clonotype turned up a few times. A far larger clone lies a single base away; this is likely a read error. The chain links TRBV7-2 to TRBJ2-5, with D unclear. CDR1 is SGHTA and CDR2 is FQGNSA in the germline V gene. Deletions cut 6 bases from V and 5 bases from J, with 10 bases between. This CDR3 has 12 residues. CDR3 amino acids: CASRPSRETQYF. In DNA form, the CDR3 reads TGTGCCAGCAGACCATCAAGGGAGACCCAGTACTTC.

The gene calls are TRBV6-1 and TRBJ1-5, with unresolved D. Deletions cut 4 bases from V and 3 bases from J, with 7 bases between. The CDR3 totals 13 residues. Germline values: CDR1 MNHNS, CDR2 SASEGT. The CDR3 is CASSGTYNQPQHF. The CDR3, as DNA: TGTGCCAGCAGTGGCACATACAATCAGCCCCAGCATTTT.

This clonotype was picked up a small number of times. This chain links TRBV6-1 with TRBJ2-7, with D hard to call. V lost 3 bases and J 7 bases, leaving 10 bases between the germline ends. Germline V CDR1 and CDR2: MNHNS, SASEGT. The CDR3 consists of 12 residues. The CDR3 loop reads CASSDPGNEQYF. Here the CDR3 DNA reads TGTGCCAGCAGTGACCCGGGCAATGAGCAGTACTTC.